This T cell receptor beta chain was captured by sequencing in a study of blood T cells in healthy people across ages. Whole-study context: The capture of about one barcoded beta molecule per two T cells was achieved by template switching.

The length of the CDR3 is 16 residues. V lost 6 bases to trimming and J lost 6 bases, with 22 bases between them. Germline V CDR1 and CDR2: SGHKS, YYEKEE (reference sequence). Concerning this clonotype itself: Its target is not known.

Study conclusions and caveats: More naive CD4+ cells and higher diversity marked long-lived donors relative to aged donors.

The sample providers were healthy Caucasian people from Russia, aged roughly 6 to 90. Isolation yielded PBMCs, at least 6.5 million per sample, in every case. The use of a sample-barcoded 5' primer and a J-beta primer mix characterized a second PCR of roughly 6 to 11 cycles. TCRdb ran MiXCR on the 5' RACE reads and lists one entry per CDR3 protein. This table holds roughly 800,000 distinct CDR3 sequences, roughly 64% found once. The chain links TRBV5-5 to TRBJ1-5, with D possibly being TRBD1 (6 bases). The receptor comes from a man aged 25-40 years in good health. The sample taken for sequencing was blood. The DNA of the CDR3 is TGTGCCAGCACCCCGAGGAGGGGGACCTCACTTCAGCCCCAGCATTTT. It encodes CASTPRRGTSLQPQHF.